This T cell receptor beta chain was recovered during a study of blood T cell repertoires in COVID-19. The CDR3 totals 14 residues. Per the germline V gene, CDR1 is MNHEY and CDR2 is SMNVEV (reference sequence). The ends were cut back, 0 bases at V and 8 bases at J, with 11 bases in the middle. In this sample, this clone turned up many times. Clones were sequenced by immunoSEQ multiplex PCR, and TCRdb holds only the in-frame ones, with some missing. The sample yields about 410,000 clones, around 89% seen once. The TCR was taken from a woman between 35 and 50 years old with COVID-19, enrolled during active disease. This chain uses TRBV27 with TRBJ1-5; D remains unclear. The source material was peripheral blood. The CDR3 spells CASSLSGRLKPQHF. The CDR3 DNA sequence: TGTGCCAGCAGTTTATCGGGCCGATTGAAGCCCCAGCATTTT.